Listed below are T cell receptor beta chains from one sample, sequenced in a study of Graves' ophthalmopathy and Graves' hyperthyroidism. Via MiXCR, TCRdb re-called the multiplex PCR reads, giving one row per CDR3 protein. The table includes over 150,000 distinct CDR3 sequences, 30% to 45% detected once. What was sequenced was peripheral blood. The receptors here all came from a woman aged 40 to 50 with Graves' ophthalmopathy. CDR3s include the opening cysteine and the closing phenylalanine or tryptophan.

CATSRRTSGGGETQYF	TRBV15	TRBJ2-5
CASRTTGSLSYEQYF	TRBV28	TRBJ2-7
CASTIGEYEQYF	TRBV28	TRBJ2-7
CASSLVLAETQYF	TRBV7-2	TRBJ2-5
CATSDLRGGIYEQYF	TRBV24-1	TRBJ2-7
CASSLGTGTGRYGYTF	TRBV5-1	TRBJ1-2
CASSHRGTSGRNEQYF	TRBV12-3/TRBV12-4	TRBJ2-7
CASSPRTSGTGELFF	TRBV9	TRBJ2-2
CASSLSAVPNSPLHF	TRBV12-3/TRBV12-4	TRBJ1-6
CASRHPGQGTKNIQYF	TRBV6-1	TRBJ2-4
CSAREFLGGYEQYF	TRBV20-1	TRBJ2-7
CAISESWDSGNTIYF	TRBV10-3	TRBJ1-3
CASSDWTITYEQYF	TRBV2	TRBJ2-7
CASTKLTADYGYTF	TRBV6-1	TRBJ1-2
CSVVFRQETQYF	TRBV29-1	TRBJ2-5
CSARDTGRTEAFF	TRBV20-1	TRBJ1-1
CASSYGSYGYGYTF	TRBV6-2/TRBV6-3	TRBJ1-2
CASSQGEAEAFF	TRBV18	TRBJ1-1
CASSYTPDRGGYEQYF	TRBV6-5	TRBJ2-7
CASSTGDDQPQHF	TRBV18	TRBJ1-5
CASSLASGGGETQYF	TRBV12-3/TRBV12-4	TRBJ2-5
CASSFSAGGHYGYTF	TRBV27	TRBJ1-2
CASSAQGANYGYTF	TRBV2	TRBJ1-2
CASSMQGYQETQYF	TRBV19	TRBJ2-5
CASSGKLGVLETQYF	TRBV28	TRBJ2-5
CASRRTGGLSQPQHF	TRBV6-5	TRBJ1-5
CSASGLAVQETQYF	TRBV20-1	TRBJ2-5
CASSAEGITGELFF	TRBV6-5	TRBJ2-2
CASSQIALNTGELFF	TRBV4-1	TRBJ2-2
CASSSSGQGAEAFF	TRBV11-2	TRBJ1-1
CASSLAGVTETQYF	TRBV12-3/TRBV12-4	TRBJ2-5
CASSPAGNTEAFF	TRBV25-1	TRBJ1-1
CASSLISNQPQHF	TRBV5-1	TRBJ1-5
CSALWGNQPQHF	TRBV20-1	TRBJ1-5
CASSPPSTGELFF	TRBV12-3/TRBV12-4	TRBJ2-2
CASSLDTDSGYTF	TRBV7-2	TRBJ1-2
CASSFQRDNEQFF	TRBV27	TRBJ2-1
CASSLTQRGREAEQYF	TRBV28	TRBJ2-7
CASSSWQGSSNEQFF	TRBV7-2	TRBJ2-1
CASSPHPRDQPRELFF	TRBV19	TRBJ2-2
CASSLGVGPEEAFF	TRBV5-1	TRBJ1-1
CVSSLWRERRETQYF	TRBV28	TRBJ2-5